These 29 T cell receptor beta chains came from one sample sequenced in a study of T cell repertoires in cytomegalovirus infection. MiXCR, applied by TCRdb to the reads, yields one record per CDR3 protein. This sample yields a few hundred thousand distinct CDR3 sequences, of which about 39% are seen a single time; roughly 50% belongs to the top ten. Antigens for these TCRs are unknown. The sample here was cultured PBMCs, taken from culture after CMV antigen stimulation. The receptors come from a human donor in good health (CMV status not recorded). Some clones in this sample may be carry-over from other donors' samples.

This clonotype has just a few counts. V usage is TRBV18 and J usage is TRBJ2-1; no firm D call. V was clipped by 5 bases and J by 9 bases, with 11 bases between them. The CDR3 spans 12 residues. Germline loops: CDR1 KGHSH, CDR2 LQKENI. This chain's CDR3 is CASSGKYGEQFF. In nucleotides, the CDR3 is TGTGCCAGCTCAGGGAAGTACGGTGAGCAGTTCTTC.

A single count supports this clonotype. This sequence joins TRBV20-1 and TRBJ1-1, with D hard to call. CDR1 and CDR2 (germline): DFQATT, SNEGSKA (reference sequence). Trimming removed 6 bases at V and 2 bases at J, with 16 bases between. This CDR3 is built from 14 residues. The CDR3 is CSATREGPNTEAFF. CDR3 bases: TGCAGTGCCACCCGTGAGGGTCCTAACACTGAAGCTTTCTTT.

This clonotype showed up just a few times. V is TRBV6-5 and J is TRBJ1-4; 7 bases agree with TRBD1. With 0 bases clipped from V and 7 bases from J, the junction kept 8 bases outside the gene matches. This CDR3 comprises 16 residues. CDR1 is MNHEY, CDR2 SVGAGI, per germline. The CDR3 coding sequence is TGTGCCAGCAGTTACTCGATTGGCAGGGGGAGTGAAAAACTGTTTTTT. It specifies CASSYSIGRGSEKLFF.

The chain links TRBV20-1 to TRBJ2-5; possible D gene TRBD1, 5 bases. There are 14 residues in the CDR3. The V gene's germline CDR1 is DFQATT and CDR2 SNEGSKA (reference sequence). Trimming removed 5 bases at V and 7 bases at J, with 20 bases between. The CDR3 DNA reads as TGCAGTGCTCGCACCACACCCAGGGTAGGGACCCAGTACTTC. Translation: CSARTTPRVGTQYF.

This rearrangement joins TRBV11-2 to TRBJ2-7, with TRBD1 matching 8 bases. The CDR3 is 17 residues long. Per the germline V gene, CDR1 is SGHAT and CDR2 is FQNNGV. The V and J ends lost 4 bases and 1 base, in that order; junction bases with no gene match: 12. Written as DNA, the CDR3 is TGTGCCAGCAGCTCCATAAGTAGGGACAGGCAATCCTACGAGCAGTACTTC. This sequence encodes CASSSISRDRQSYEQYF.

This clonotype was counted only a few times. The chain uses TRBV12-3 or TRBV12-4 and TRBJ2-2, with D perhaps matching TRBD1 (6 bases). CDR3 length equals 13 residues. V lost 5 bases to trimming and J lost 6 bases, with 10 bases between them. CDR3 residues: CASSIQGPGELFF. The CDR3, as DNA: TGTGCCAGCAGTATTCAGGGGCCCGGGGAGCTGTTTTTT.

This clonotype has a count of ten or more. V and J are TRBV7-7 and TRBJ2-1, with 7 bases aligning to TRBD2. V shed 4 bases and J 9 bases; nucleotides not matched to a gene: 0. Germline CDR1 SSHAT, CDR2 FNYEAQ (reference sequence). The CDR3 runs to 11 residues. In nucleotides, the CDR3 is TGTGCCAGCAGCTCGGGGGGTGAGCAGTTCTTC. Translation gives CASSSGGEQFF. Full variable domain (missing parts from reference TRBV7-7 and TRBJ2-1): GAGVSQSPRYKVTKRGQDVTLRCDPISSHATLYWYQQALGQGPEFLTYFNYEAQPDKSGLPSDRFSAERPEGSISTLTIQRTEQRDSAMYRCASSSGGEQFFGPGTRLTVL.

The chain has TRBV10-3 and TRBJ2-5; the match to TRBD2 covers 14 bases. Germline V lookup: CDR1 ENHRY, CDR2 SYGVKD. V shed 4 bases and J 5 bases; nucleotides not matched to a gene: 6. There are 16 residues in the CDR3. In DNA form, the CDR3 reads TGTGCCATCAGTGGGGGACTAGCGGGAGACGGGGAGACCCAGTACTTC. Protein: CAISGGLAGDGETQYF.

The chain is built from TRBV7-3 and TRBJ2-1; D is possibly TRBD2 (7 bases). Germline-derived CDR1 and CDR2 are SGHTA and FQGTGA. Trimming removed 2 bases from V and 7 bases from J, with 12 bases in between. The CDR3 extends over 14 amino acids. The CDR3 loop is CASSLEGEGNEQFF. The DNA for the CDR3 is TGTGCCAGCAGCTTAGAGGGGGAGGGAAATGAGCAGTTCTTC.

This clonotype showed up just a few times. The chain employs TRBV5-6 and TRBJ1-1, with D unresolved. The CDR3 spans 14 residues. The germline V gene has CDR1 SGHDT and CDR2 YYEEEE. V was shortened by 4 bases and J by 5 bases, with 15 bases between the two germline ends. The CDR3 protein is CASSLDGWVTEAFF. For the CDR3, the DNA is TGTGCCAGCAGCCTAGACGGCTGGGTAACTGAAGCTTTCTTT. Variable domain in full (rest from reference TRBV5-6 and TRBJ1-1): DAGVTQSPTHLIKTRGQQVTLRCSPKSGHDTVSWYQQALGQGPQFIFQYYEEEERQRGNFPDRFSGHQFPNYSSELNVNALLLGDSALYLCASSLDGWVTEAFFGQGTRLTVV.

The rearrangement links TRBV12-3 or TRBV12-4 to TRBJ2-2; TRBD2 matches 10 bases. This CDR3 has 18 amino acids. Unmatched junction bases numbered 7, after V lost 2 bases and J lost 1 base. The CDR3 spells CASSLRSSGSGNTGELFF. Written as DNA, the CDR3 is TGTGCCAGCAGTTTAAGGTCTAGCGGGAGCGGGAACACCGGGGAGCTGTTTTTT.

CDR3 loop: CASSQREETQYF. The CDR3 nucleotides read TGCGCCAGCAGTCAACGGGAAGAGACCCAGTACTTC. V is TRBV23-1 and J is TRBJ2-5; no clear D gene. TRBV23-1 is noted as an ORF with a role that remains uncertain. The CDR3 contains 12 residues. Trimming stripped 2 bases from V and 3 bases from J, with 4 bases between.

This clonotype was counted only a few times. The chain couples TRBV7-2 to TRBJ2-5, with 7 nucleotides matching TRBD1. V lost 5 bases and J lost 2; bases outside the gene matches: 8. Germline CDR1 SGHTA, CDR2 FQGNSA. The CDR3 consists of 15 residues. The CDR3 sequence: CASSGLGQRQETQYF. CDR3 in DNA: TGTGCCAGCAGCGGACTGGGACAGCGACAAGAGACCCAGTACTTC.

To note about this clonotype: Mismatch with germline at one junction end may stem from a read error. V usage is TRBV2 and J usage is TRBJ1-4, with 8 bases fitting TRBD1. The CDR3 runs to 15 residues. Germline V lookup: CDR1 SNHLY, CDR2 FYNNEI. CDR3 DNA sequence: TGTGCCAGCAGCGAAGGACAGGGTCATAATGAAAAACTGTTTTTT. Protein sequence: CASSEGQGHNEKLFF.

This clonotype was seen only a few times. The chain carries TRBV10-3 and TRBJ1-1, with D possibly being TRBD1 (5 bases). CDR3 length equals 13 residues. Looked up from germline, CDR1 is ENHRY and CDR2 is SYGVKD. V was clipped by 8 bases and J by 6 bases, with 16 bases between them. CDR3 DNA sequence: TGTGCCATCGGCGAGGGACGACGGGCTGAAGCTTTCTTT. Protein sequence: CAIGEGRRAEAFF.

The table lists this clonotype with a few counts. The chain couples TRBV7-2 to TRBJ1-2, with D possibly being TRBD1 (5 bases). V lost 1 base and J lost 7, with 10 bases in between. Germline assignment: CDR1 SGHTA and CDR2 FQGNSA. This CDR3 is built from 13 residues. This CDR3 is CASSLGGGAGYTF. The CDR3 bases are TGTGCCAGCAGCTTAGGTGGAGGGGCTGGCTACACCTTC.

The chain carries TRBV7-4 and TRBJ1-4; 10 bases map to TRBD1. The CDR3 runs to 14 residues. CDR1 is SGHVT and CDR2 is SQSDAQ in the germline V gene. V dropped 4 bases and J dropped 4; count of bases not matched to a gene: 0. The CDR3 coding sequence is TGTGCCAGCAGCTGGACAGGGGGTAATGAAAAACTGTTTTTT. Translating gives CASSWTGGNEKLFF.

This clonotype was seen a handful of times. The chain joins TRBV7-8 to TRBJ2-1, with 11 bases aligning to TRBD2. This CDR3 has 14 residues. J gave up 5 bases and V 5 bases, and 2 bases lay outside the gene matches. In germline, CDR1 is SGHVS, CDR2 FQNEAQ. CDR3 residues: CASSTGLADNEQFF. The CDR3 DNA is TGTGCCAGCAGCACGGGACTAGCGGACAATGAGCAGTTCTTC.

This clonotype was observed a few times. This CDR3 reads CASSSRRTSGNEQFF. The DNA for the CDR3 is TGTGCCAGCAGTTCTCGACGGACTAGCGGCAATGAGCAGTTCTTC. The V call is TRBV6-6, the J call TRBJ2-1, with 10 bases fitting TRBD2. The germline CDR1 and CDR2 sequences are MNHNY and SVGAGI (reference sequence). The CDR3 has 15 amino acids. The trim removed 4 bases at V and 6 bases at J, leaving 6 bases unmatched.

CDR3 nucleotide sequence: TGTGCCAGCAGCTTCGTAGCGGGAGGCCTATCTCAGCAGTTCTTC. Encoded protein: CASSFVAGGLSQQFF. This chain links TRBV7-2 with TRBJ2-1; 10 nucleotides agree with TRBD2. This CDR3 has 15 residues. CDR1 is SGHTA and CDR2 is FQGNSA in the germline V gene. V dropped 3 bases and J dropped 11; count of bases not matched to a gene: 10.

In regard to this clonotype: Possible read error: a much larger clone is one base away. This chain connects TRBV7-2 to TRBJ2-1, with D perhaps given as TRBD1 or TRBD2 (6 bases each). The end of the DNA is better explained by TRBJ2-7, so the J call may be wrong. Looked up from germline, CDR1 is SGHTA and CDR2 is FQGNSA. The length of the CDR3 is 15 residues. CDR3 DNA: TGTGCCAGCAGCTGGGCCGGGGGCTCCTACAATGAGCAGTACTTC. It encodes CASSWAGGSYNEQYF.

This clonotype was seen more than once but under ten times. This chain uses TRBV7-2 with TRBJ2-1; 9 positions match TRBD2. The CDR3 is 15 residues long. Germline assignment: CDR1 SGHTA and CDR2 FQGNSA. Germline trimming cut 3 bases from V and 7 bases from J; bases unmatched to any gene: 7. The CDR3 DNA follows: TGTGCCAGCAGCTTGGGCCTAGCGGGGTTTAATGAGCAGTTCTTC. Translated: CASSLGLAGFNEQFF.

This clonotype was seen a few times. The J gene is TRBJ2-2, the V gene TRBV6-6; 7 bases match TRBD2. Germline-derived CDR1 and CDR2 are MNHNY and SVGAGI (reference sequence). The CDR3 has 14 amino acids. V shed 5 bases and J 5 bases; nucleotides not matched to a gene: 5. Here the CDR3 DNA reads TGTGCCAGCAGTGTCCGGGGGGAGACCGGGGAGCTGTTTTTT. This codes for CASSVRGETGELFF.

This clonotype has a handful of counts. This chain uses TRBV7-4 with TRBJ2-3; D is perhaps TRBD2 (5 bases). V dropped 5 bases and J dropped 0 bases, with 12 bases sitting between them. CDR3 length: 15 residues. Germline CDR1 is SGHVT and CDR2 is SQSDAQ. The CDR3 bases are TGTGCCAGCAGCCCAAGCGGCTCTAGCACAGATACGCAGTATTTT. Its translation is CASSPSGSSTDTQYF.

J is TRBJ2-2 and V is TRBV6-2 or TRBV6-3; TRBD2 aligns across 7 bases. The CDR3 contains 17 residues. The V segment lost 6 bases and the J segment 5 bases; nucleotides outside the gene matches: 15. Germline V gives CDR1 MNHEY, CDR2 SVGEGT. The CDR3 spells CASRPYRSGRGTGELFF. The CDR3 nucleotides are TGTGCCAGCAGACCCTACCGAAGCGGGCGGGGGACCGGGGAGCTGTTTTTT.

This clonotype has only a few counts. This chain connects TRBV7-8 to TRBJ2-2; 7 bases are a match to TRBD2. J gave up 6 bases and V 7 bases, and 11 bases lay outside the gene matches. This CDR3 is 15 amino acids long. CDR1 and CDR2 from the germline V gene are SGHVS and FQNEAQ. CDR3 sequence (DNA): TGTGCCAGCACCCCCTTGGGCGGGGGTCCCGGGGAGCTGTTTTTT. It specifies CASTPLGGGPGELFF.

In DNA form, the CDR3 reads TGTGCCAGCAGAGCGTCCGGGACAGGGACAGATACGCAGTATTTT. Residues: CASRASGTGTDTQYF. The chain is built from TRBV6-2 or TRBV6-3 and TRBJ2-3; 9 bases match TRBD1. Germline values: CDR1 MNHEY, CDR2 SVGEGT. This CDR3 spans 15 amino acids. The trim removed 6 bases at V and 3 bases at J, leaving 7 bases unmatched.

The chain links TRBV7-2 to TRBJ2-4; the match to TRBD2 covers 12 bases. Germline V gene sequence: CDR1 SGHTA, CDR2 FQGNSA. This CDR3 comprises 20 residues. Losses at the gene ends were 0 bases for V and 1 base for J; bases not matched to a gene: 10. The CDR3 nucleotides read TGTGCCAGCAGCTTAGCCGTCCGGCTAGCGGGGGGGACGGCCAAAAACATTCAGTACTTC. Translated, it gives CASSLAVRLAGGTAKNIQYF.

Here the CDR3 DNA reads TGCAGTGCTGAAGATAGCGGGGGGGTGCCCTACGAGCAGTACTTC. It yields the protein CSAEDSGGVPYEQYF. The chain has TRBV20-1 and TRBJ2-7; TRBD2 matches 11 bases. The CDR3 extends over 15 amino acids. The trim removed 5 bases at V and 2 bases at J, leaving 8 bases unmatched. The germline gives CDR1 DFQATT, CDR2 SNEGSKA (reference sequence).